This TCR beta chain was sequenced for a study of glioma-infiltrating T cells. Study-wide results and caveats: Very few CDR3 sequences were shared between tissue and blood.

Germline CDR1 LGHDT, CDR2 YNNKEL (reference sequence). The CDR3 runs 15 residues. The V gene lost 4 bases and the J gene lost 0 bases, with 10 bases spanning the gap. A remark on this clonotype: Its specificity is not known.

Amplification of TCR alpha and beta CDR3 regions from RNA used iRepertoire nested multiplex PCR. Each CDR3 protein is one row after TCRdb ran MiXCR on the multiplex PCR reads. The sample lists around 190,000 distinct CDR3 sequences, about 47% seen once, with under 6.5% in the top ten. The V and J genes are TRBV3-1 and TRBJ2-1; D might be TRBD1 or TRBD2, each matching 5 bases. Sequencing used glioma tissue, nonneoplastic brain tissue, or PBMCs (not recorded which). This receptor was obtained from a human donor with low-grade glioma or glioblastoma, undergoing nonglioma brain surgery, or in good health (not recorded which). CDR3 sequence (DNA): TGTGCCAGCAGCCGGGTGGGACCCTCCTACAATGAGCAGTTCTTC. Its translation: CASSRVGPSYNEQFF.